This TCR beta chain was captured in a study of blood T cell repertoires in COVID-19. Study overall: Sites across the United States, Italy and Spain contributed samples from acute and convalescent COVID-19. The analysed material was cDNA or gDNA that came from T cells, B-cell-depleted T cells, or PBMCs.

Per germline, CDR1 SGHVS and CDR2 FQNEAQ. V gave up 4 bases and J gave up 5 bases; unmatched junction bases: 9. CDR3 size: 16 residues. This clone was recorded a few times. In the authors' workflow: Using reference gene primer amplification, nucleated cell counts were estimated. Method: immunoSEQ multiplex PCR; TCRdb's copy keeps in-frame clones and lacks some. The DNA gave D and trimming, while V, J and clone size come from that table. This table holds about 270,000 clones, around 90% found once. Participant reports of clinical history set cohort assignment. The V and J genes are TRBV7-8 and TRBJ2-3; 10 nucleotides align to TRBD2. The sequence was collected from a woman younger than 45 with acute COVID-19. Material: PBMCs or T cells enriched from blood (not recorded which). In nucleotides, the CDR3 is TGTGCCAGCAGCTACGAAGCGGGAGGGCCGGGAGATACGCAGTATTTT. Amino acid sequence: CASSYEAGGPGDTQYF.